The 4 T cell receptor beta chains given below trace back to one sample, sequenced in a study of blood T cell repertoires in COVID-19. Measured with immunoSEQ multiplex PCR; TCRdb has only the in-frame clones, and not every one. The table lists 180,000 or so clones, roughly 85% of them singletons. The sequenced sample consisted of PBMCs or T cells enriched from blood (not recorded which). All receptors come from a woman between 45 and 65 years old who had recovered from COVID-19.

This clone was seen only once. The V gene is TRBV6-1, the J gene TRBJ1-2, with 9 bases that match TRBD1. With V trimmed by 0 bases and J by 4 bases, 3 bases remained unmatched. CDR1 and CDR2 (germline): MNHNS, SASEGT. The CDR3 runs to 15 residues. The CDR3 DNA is TGTGCCAGCAGTGAAGCGCCACAGGGGGCCTATGGCTACACCTTC. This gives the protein CASSEAPQGAYGYTF.

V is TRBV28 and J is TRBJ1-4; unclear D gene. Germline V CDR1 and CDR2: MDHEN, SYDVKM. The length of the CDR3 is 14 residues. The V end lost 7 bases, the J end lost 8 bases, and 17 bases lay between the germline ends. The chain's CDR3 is CASTSPGQREKLFF. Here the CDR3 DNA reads TGTGCCAGCACTAGCCCGGGTCAGAGAGAAAAACTGTTTTTT.

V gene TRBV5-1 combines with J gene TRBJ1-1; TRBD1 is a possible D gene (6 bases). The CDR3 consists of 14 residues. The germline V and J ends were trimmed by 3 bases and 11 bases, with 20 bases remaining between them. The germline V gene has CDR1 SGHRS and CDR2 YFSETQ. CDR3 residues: CASSYDGQTVEAFF. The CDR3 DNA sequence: TGCGCCAGCAGCTATGACGGACAGACCGTTGAGGCTTTCTTT.

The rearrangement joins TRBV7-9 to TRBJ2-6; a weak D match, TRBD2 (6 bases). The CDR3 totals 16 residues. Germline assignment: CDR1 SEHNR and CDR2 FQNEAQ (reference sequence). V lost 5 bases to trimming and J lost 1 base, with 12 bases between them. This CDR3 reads CASSRPGTSGANVLTF. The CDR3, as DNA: TGTGCCAGCAGCCGCCCAGGGACTTCTGGGGCCAACGTCCTGACTTTC.